These T cell receptor beta chains were read from a single sample in a study of shared clonotypes between healthy human individuals. Generated by immunoSEQ multiplex PCR, the TCRdb table keeps only in-frame clones and is missing some. The repertoire has under 1,900,000 clones, approximately 98.5% of them found once; the top ten carry under 0.45%. Sequencing input: naive CD4+ T cells sorted from blood. The receptors derive from a man aged 25-45 years in good health. Both conserved end residues are part of each CDR3. Each record gives: V gene, clone size, D gene, J gene, CDR3 DNA, CDR3 protein. D genes are given only for firm matches. Clone size, where shown, is once, few, many, or a class for clones that have expanded.

>TRBV20-1|.|.|TRBJ2-5
TGCAGTGCGGGAGAACAAGAGACCCAGTACTTC
CSAGEQETQYF
>TRBV27|.|.|TRBJ2-2
TGTGCCAGCAGTTTATATACCTCCAGCGGGGAGCTGTTTTTT
CASSLYTSSGELFF
>TRBV5-1|.|TRBD2|TRBJ2-3
TGCGCCAGCAGCATCACTAGCGGGACAGCTTTTGATACGCAGTATTTT
CASSITSGTAFDTQYF
>TRBV5-1|.|TRBD2|TRBJ2-1
TGCGCCAGCAGCTTGGATTCACTAGCGGGAGCCTTAAATGAGCAGTTCTTC
CASSLDSLAGALNEQFF
>TRBV7-2|.|.|TRBJ1-5
TGTGCCAGCAGCTTAGCGCTGTTCAATCAGCCCCAGCATTTT
CASSLALFNQPQHF
>TRBV27|.|TRBD2|TRBJ2-1
TGTGCCAGCAGGAGAATGGGACTAGCGGGACTCTACAATGAGCAGTTCTTC
CASRRMGLAGLYNEQFF
>TRBV6-5|.|.|TRBJ1-1
TGTGCCAGCAGTTACGAGCAGATCGCTGAAGCTTTCTTT
CASSYEQIAEAFF
>TRBV30|.|.|TRBJ2-7
TGTGCCTGGAGTGTACTCCGCGCGAGGGAAAGGCGCGAGCAGTACTTC
CAWSVLRARERREQYF
>TRBV18|.|.|TRBJ2-3
TGTGCCAGCTCATCCCGAATAGCGGAGGGGCCCTCCGATACGCAGTATTTT
CASSSRIAEGPSDTQYF
>TRBV4-3|.|.|TRBJ2-3
TGCGCCAGCAGCCGCGGACAAAGCACAGATACGCAGTATTTT
CASSRGQSTDTQYF
>TRBV30|.|TRBD1|TRBJ1-3
TGTGCCTGGAGACAACAGGGGTCTGGAAACACCATATATTTT
CAWRQQGSGNTIYF
>TRBV28|.|.|TRBJ1-4
TGTGCCAGCAGTTTAATACAGGGTTTGGCAACTAATGAAAAACTGTTTTTT
CASSLIQGLATNEKLFF
>TRBV10-3|.|.|TRBJ2-7
TGTGCCATCAGTGACACTCGTGGGGACGACTACGAGCAGTACTTC
CAISDTRGDDYEQYF
>TRBV5-1|.|.|TRBJ2-1
TGCGCCAGCAGCTTGTTATCCTCACCGGCAGGTCGTCTTGGTAATGAGCAGTTCTTC
CASSLLSSPAGRLGNEQFF
>TRBV18|.|TRBD1|TRBJ2-5
TGTGCCAGCTCAAGGACAGGGTTCGATGAGACCCAGTACTTC
CASSRTGFDETQYF
>TRBV29-1|.|.|TRBJ2-1
TGCAGCGTTCCCGGCGATCAGTTCCCCAATGAGCAGTTCTTC
CSVPGDQFPNEQFF
>TRBV6-5|.|.|TRBJ2-2
TGTGCCAGCAGTTATCGGGGCGTTCGAGGCACCGGGGAGCTGTTTTTT
CASSYRGVRGTGELFF
>TRBV29-1|.|.|TRBJ1-2
TGCAGCGTTGAAGGGTGGGAATTAAGGGGGAACTATGGCTACACCTTC
CSVEGWELRGNYGYTF
>TRBV2|.|.|TRBJ1-5
TGTGCCAGCAGTGAAAGGGGTCCAACAAGCAATCAGCCCCAGCATTTT
CASSERGPTSNQPQHF
>TRBV6-5|.|.|TRBJ2-2
TGTGCCAGCAGGACAGTTACTTACACCGGGGAGCTGTTTTTT
CASRTVTYTGELFF
>TRBV15|.|TRBD1|TRBJ1-5
TGTGCCACCAGCAGAGCCCGGACAGGAGAGTATAGCAATCAGCCCCAGCATTTT
CATSRARTGEYSNQPQHF
>TRBV5-1|.|.|TRBJ2-3
TGCGCCAGCAGCTTGGAGCCCCAGTGGTCGGATACGCAGTATTTT
CASSLEPQWSDTQYF
>TRBV29-1|.|TRBD1|TRBJ2-2
TGCAGCGTTGAACAGGGGGCCGGGGAGCTGTTTTTT
CSVEQGAGELFF
>TRBV7-8|.|TRBD1|TRBJ1-4
TGTGCCAGCAGCTCGAGACAGGGCCTGACTAATGAAAAACTGTTTTTT
CASSSRQGLTNEKLFF
>TRBV19|.|.|TRBJ1-2
TGTGCCAGTAGTATCTTTGGGAGCTATGGCTACACCTTC
CASSIFGSYGYTF
>TRBV27|.|.|TRBJ2-5
TGTGCCAGCAGTTTCGGTCGGGGCCAAGAGACCCAGTACTTC
CASSFGRGQETQYF
>TRBV6-1|.|TRBD2|TRBJ2-3
TGTGCCAGCAGTGAAGCGGGGGGGACTTACACAGATACGCAGTATTTT
CASSEAGGTYTDTQYF
>TRBV29-1|once|.|TRBJ2-1
TGCAGCGTGTCGTCAACGGCGAGCTCCTACAATGAGCAGTTCTTC
CSVSSTASSYNEQFF
>TRBV25-1|.|TRBD1|TRBJ2-5
TGTGCCAGCACCCGACAGGGGGGGACCCAGTACTTC
CASTRQGGTQYF
>TRBV7-9|.|.|TRBJ2-4
TGTGCCAGCAGCTTAGCGCACATTCAGTACTTC
CASSLAHIQYF
>TRBV5-1|.|TRBD1|TRBJ2-5
TGCGCCAGCAGCTCACAGGGGTCGGAGACCCAGTACTTC
CASSSQGSETQYF
>TRBV7-2|.|.|TRBJ2-1
TGTGCCAGCAGCTTAGGCTCCTACAATGAGCAGTTCTTC
CASSLGSYNEQFF
>TRBV10-3|.|.|TRBJ2-5
TGTGCCATCAGTGAGTCCAAGTACCAAGAGACCCAGTACTTC
CAISESKYQETQYF
>TRBV6-1|.|.|TRBJ1-2
TGTGCCAGCAGTGAAGATCTTGGCCAGGGCGGTGTGCTTGGCTACACCTTC
CASSEDLGQGGVLGYTF
>TRBV11-2|.|TRBD2|TRBJ2-3
TGTGCCAGCAGCTCAATCCGGACTAGCGGTCCAGATACGCAGTATTTT
CASSSIRTSGPDTQYF
>TRBV5-4|.|.|TRBJ1-2
TGTGCCAGCAGCTCCAGGGCTTCCTATGGCTACACCTTC
CASSSRASYGYTF
>TRBV10-3|.|.|TRBJ2-3
TGTGCCGGCCGGGCCGCTTTCACAGATACGCAGTATTTT
CAGRAAFTDTQYF
>TRBV10-3|.|TRBD1|TRBJ2-1
TGTGCCATCAGTTTGGGGCTGAAGGGACAGGGGTGGAATGAGCAGTTCTTC
CAISLGLKGQGWNEQFF
>TRBV30|.|.|TRBJ1-2
TGTGCCTGGACTCTGGACAAGAATGGCTACACCTTC
CAWTLDKNGYTF
>TRBV28|.|.|TRBJ2-3
TGTGCCAGCAGTCTTTCTAGTTTTCGTGATACGCAGTATTTT
CASSLSSFRDTQYF
>TRBV2|.|.|TRBJ2-7
TGTGCCAGCAAGGGCACTGCCTACGAGCAGTACTTC
CASKGTAYEQYF
>TRBV28|.|.|TRBJ2-1
TGTGCCAGCAGCCCTCTTTCAGGGCCCGATGAGCAGTTCTTC
CASSPLSGPDEQFF
>TRBV30|once|TRBD2|TRBJ2-7
TGTGCCTGGGCCGGGACTAGCCTCTCCGAGCAGTACTTC
CAWAGTSLSEQYF
>TRBV29-1|.|TRBD2|TRBJ2-3
TGCAGCGTTAGCGGGAGGGCCCTCCGGGGCACAGATACGCAGTATTTT
CSVSGRALRGTDTQYF
>TRBV5-1|.|.|TRBJ2-5
TGCGCCAGCAGCTTGGAAACAGGGACGGAGACCCAGTACTTC
CASSLETGTETQYF
>TRBV5-1|once|TRBD2|TRBJ2-1
TGCGCCAGCAGCACCCAACTAGCGGGAGTCGGGCATGAGCAGTTCTTC
CASSTQLAGVGHEQFF